The next 12 T cell receptor beta chains were all read from a single sample in a study of T cells in Graves' hyperthyroidism and ophthalmopathy. TCR beta CDR3 region amplification was performed from RNA transcripts. Initially, a first-round RT-PCR of the TCR CDR3 employed the HTBI primer set. TCRdb fed the multiplex PCR reads into MiXCR, producing one record per CDR3 protein. The sample includes over 700,000 distinct CDR3 sequences, over 35% of them seen just once. The sample consisted of blood. These receptors all stem from a young man with Graves' hyperthyroidism.

Comment on this clonotype: The germline gene is not matched at one end of the junction; a read error may be the cause. The chain couples TRBV7-2 to TRBJ2-6, with D possibly TRBD1 on 5 matching bases. The CDR3 loop spans 16 amino acids. The germline CDR1 and CDR2 sequences are SGHTA and FQGNSA. The CDR3 coding sequence is TGTGCCAGCAGCTTAGTTGGGGTCTCTGGGGCCAACGTCCTGGCTTTC. It translates to CASSLVGVSGANVLAF.

The chain carries TRBV12-3 or TRBV12-4 and TRBJ1-6; 11 bases line up with TRBD1. This CDR3 is 15 amino acids long. V shed 4 bases, J shed 10 bases, and the junction held 6 bases outside the gene matches. CDR3 bases: TGTGCCAGCAGTTCGGACAGGGGGCTGGGATCACCCCTCCACTTT. Its protein is CASSSDRGLGSPLHF.

This clonotype appeared many times. CDR3 DNA: TGCAGTGCTAGATCCGATAAGGGGTACGAGCAGTACTTC. Encoded protein: CSARSDKGYEQYF. The chain links TRBV20-1 to TRBJ2-7; D is possibly TRBD1 (5 bases). The CDR3 contains 13 residues. Germline V gene sequence: CDR1 DFQATT, CDR2 SNEGSKA (reference sequence). V was pared by 2 bases and J by 4 bases, with 12 bases between.

This clonotype was seen only a few times. The rearrangement links TRBV20-1 to TRBJ1-5; D is ambiguous. Germline lookup yields CDR1 DFQATT and CDR2 SNEGSKA (reference sequence). CDR3 length equals 14 residues. V gave up 5 bases and J gave up 3 bases, with 14 bases separating them. The CDR3 coding sequence is TGCAGTGCTGGCAGAAGGACCCACAATCAGCCCCAGCATTTT. Protein: CSAGRRTHNQPQHF.

The chain has TRBV5-6 and TRBJ1-1, with a weak D call TRBD1 (5 bases). Germline CDR1 is SGHDT and CDR2 is YYEEEE. Trimming cost V 4 bases and J 0 bases, with 16 bases left between them. This CDR3 spans 16 amino acids. CDR3 residues: CASSQRRRQLNTEAFF. CDR3 in DNA: TGTGCCAGCAGCCAACGCCGTCGACAGCTGAACACTGAAGCTTTCTTT.

CDR3 nucleotides: TGTGCCAGCAGCGTAGGGGACATCGCCCACTACGAGCAGTACTTC. It codes for CASSVGDIAHYEQYF. The rearrangement links TRBV9 to TRBJ2-7; D possibly corresponds to TRBD1 (6 bases). The V end was cut by 0 bases, the J end by 3 bases, with 13 bases between. The CDR3 contains 15 residues. Looked up from germline, CDR1 is SGDLS and CDR2 is YYNGEE.

This clonotype was detected ten times or more. V gene TRBV19 combines with J gene TRBJ1-2; D not resolved. Germline CDR1 reads LNHDA; CDR2 reads SQIVND (reference sequence). V was clipped by 3 bases and J by 3 bases, with 11 bases between them. The CDR3 consists of 14 residues. CDR3 residues: CASSISSGDYGYTF. In DNA, the CDR3 is TGTGCCAGTAGTATCTCCTCGGGCGACTATGGCTACACCTTC.

The V gene is TRBV5-6, the J gene TRBJ1-1; D may be TRBD1 (5 bases). Germline-derived CDR1 and CDR2 are SGHDT and YYEEEE. There are 13 residues in the CDR3. V was clipped by 4 bases and J by 3 bases, with 10 bases between them. CDR3 bases: TGTGCCAGCAGCGGGACGGGACACACTGAAGCTTTCTTT. Translated: CASSGTGHTEAFF.

This clonotype came up once. The chain carries TRBV13 and TRBJ1-1; 9 nucleotides line up with TRBD1. Germline CDR1 reads PRHDT; CDR2 reads FYEKMQ (reference sequence). The junction had 12 bases not matched to a gene; V was cut back by 5 bases and J by 11 bases. This CDR3 has 14 amino acids. CDR3: CASSPAGTGNVAFF. The CDR3 nucleotides read TGTGCCAGCAGCCCCGCCGGGACAGGGAACGTGGCTTTCTTT.

This clonotype appeared a few times. V is TRBV6-5 and J is TRBJ1-5; D remains unclear. Germline CDR1 reads MNHEY; CDR2 reads SVGAGI. The CDR3 covers 15 residues. The V gene lost 6 bases and the J gene lost 3 bases, with 15 bases spanning the gap. The DNA of the CDR3 is TGTGCCAGCAGCCCAGGCCCCAGGAACAATCAGCCCCAGCATTTT. Amino acids: CASSPGPRNNQPQHF.

This clonotype has only one observation. The V call is TRBV7-2, the J call TRBJ1-2; D is unclear. Germline V lookup: CDR1 SGHTA, CDR2 FQGNSA. This CDR3 spans 14 amino acids. Trimming took off 5 bases at V and 0 bases at J, with 10 bases between the two ends. The CDR3 loop reads CASSPERANYGYTF. The CDR3 nucleotides are TGTGCCAGCAGCCCAGAGAGGGCTAACTATGGCTACACCTTC. Variable domain in full (rest from reference TRBV7-2 and TRBJ1-2): GAGVSQSPSNKVTEKGKDVELRCDPISGHTALYWYRQSLGQGLEFLIYFQGNSAPDKSGLPSDRFSAERTGGSVSTLTIQRTQQEDSAVYLCASSPERANYGYTFGSGTRLTVV.

V and J are TRBV10-3 and TRBJ2-7; D gene uncertain. CDR3 size: 13 residues. Germline loops: CDR1 ENHRY, CDR2 SYGVKD. Trimming pared 6 bases from V and 1 base from J, leaving 10 bases between. This CDR3 reads CAISDGNSYEQYF. CDR3 in DNA: TGTGCCATCAGCGACGGAAATTCCTACGAGCAGTACTTC.